This entry lists 28 T cell receptor beta chains sequenced from one sample in a study of blood T cell repertoires in COVID-19 (dated by TCRdb to 2019 to 2021). Receptor amplification or capture employed the immunoSEQ multiplex PCR assay. The source is immuneACCESS, and TCRdb retained only in-frame sequences with V and J called. Part of the clones is not carried over; for the studies checked, unresolved V genes explain less than half of this, and the remainder is unexplained. A total of about 140,000 clones appear in this sample, 80% to 90% of them only once. Clones ranked in the top ten supply roughly 3.5% of the sample. The sample consisted of PBMCs or T cells enriched from blood (not recorded which). These receptors were collected from a woman between 45 and 60 years old with acute COVID-19.

The chain recombines TRBV19 with TRBJ1-2; weak D call: TRBD1 (6 bases). Germline V gives CDR1 LNHDA, CDR2 SQIVND (reference sequence). V was trimmed by 2 bases and J by 13 bases, leaving 14 bases between them. The CDR3 extends over 12 amino acids. The CDR3 sequence: CASSIRGRPPTF. CDR3 sequence (DNA): TGTGCCAGTAGTATAAGGGGGAGACCTCCCACCTTC.

This clone was seen only once. The chain has TRBV23-1 and TRBJ2-4, with D tentatively TRBD1 (6 bases). TRBV23-1 is noted as an ORF with a role that remains uncertain. The CDR3 totals 16 residues. Trimming left V 2 bases short and J 1 base short, with 12 bases between. The CDR3 bases are TGCGCCAGCAGTCAACCCGACAGGTTTGCCAAAAACATTCAGTACTTC. Amino acids: CASSQPDRFAKNIQYF.

The chain combines TRBV6-2 or TRBV6-3 with TRBJ2-5; 8 bases fit TRBD2. The CDR3 has 15 residues. The germline V gene has CDR1 MNHEY and CDR2 SVGEGT. V lost 2 bases to trimming and J lost 4 bases; unmatched junction nucleotides: 6. The CDR3, as DNA: TGTGCCAGCAGTTACGTTGGCCTAGCGGGAGAGACCCAGTACTTC. Amino acid sequence: CASSYVGLAGETQYF.

This clone occurred once. The chain joins TRBV2 to TRBJ2-4; the match to TRBD2 covers 9 bases. The V segment lost 4 bases and the J segment 0 bases; nucleotides outside the gene matches: 10. This CDR3 comprises 18 residues. The germline CDR1 and CDR2 sequences are SNHLY and FYNNEI. CDR3 coding DNA: TGTGCCAGCAGTGTAGAGCGGGAGGAATTTTTAGCCAAAAACATTCAGTACTTC. It is translated as CASSVEREEFLAKNIQYF.

The gene calls are TRBV27 and TRBJ1-5; possibly TRBD1 for D (6 bases). The CDR3 has 15 residues. CDR1 is MNHEY and CDR2 is SMNVEV in the germline V gene (reference sequence). Trimming took off 7 bases at V and 1 base at J, with 14 bases between the two ends. The CDR3 DNA is TGTGCCAGCAAGTCAGGGGCAATGAGCAATCAGCCCCAGCATTTT. It yields the protein CASKSGAMSNQPQHF.

The chain carries TRBV27 and TRBJ1-2; no firm D call. The germline V and J ends were trimmed by 1 base and 8 bases, with 20 bases remaining between them. The V gene's germline CDR1 is MNHEY and CDR2 SMNVEV (reference sequence). The CDR3 has 16 residues. DNA of the CDR3: TGTGCCAGCAGTTTATTTTCTGAGGTGGGAGGGAGGGGCTACACCTTC. Its translation: CASSLFSEVGGRGYTF.

The V and J genes are TRBV2 and TRBJ2-5, with 9 bases identical to TRBD2. The CDR3 sequence is 16 residues long. The germline gives CDR1 SNHLY, CDR2 FYNNEI. With V trimmed by 4 bases and J by 5 bases, 11 bases remained unmatched. CDR3 sequence (DNA): TGTGCCAGCAGTGTACCATTAGCGGGAGACTTGGAGACCCAGTACTTC. Amino acids: CASSVPLAGDLETQYF.

The genes are TRBV4-2 and TRBJ2-7; 7 positions agree with TRBD2. The germline CDR1 and CDR2 sequences are LGHNA and YNFKEQ. V was pared by 8 bases and J by 0 bases, with 7 bases of the junction left unmatched. The CDR3 consists of 14 residues. The CDR3: CASGETSVSYEQYF. In DNA, the CDR3 is TGTGCCAGCGGGGAAACTAGCGTCTCCTACGAGCAGTACTTC.

V usage is TRBV19 and J usage is TRBJ1-2; TRBD1 aligns across 8 bases. Germline loops: CDR1 LNHDA, CDR2 SQIVND (reference sequence). V was clipped by 1 base and J by 6 bases; unmatched bases: 4. This CDR3 spans 14 amino acids. In DNA, the CDR3 is TGTGCCAGTAGTATAGGACAGGGGTTTGATGGCTACACCTTC. Encoded protein: CASSIGQGFDGYTF.

A single count supports this clone. The J gene is TRBJ2-2, the V gene TRBV5-8; D might be TRBD2 (7 bases). The CDR3 has 15 residues. Per germline, CDR1 SGHTS and CDR2 YDEGEE. Between the trimmed V and J ends, which lost 4 bases and 1 base, there was a span of 11 bases. CDR3 nucleotide sequence: TGTGCCAGCAGCCTGGGGGGGCGGAACACCGGGGAGCTGTTTTTT. It specifies CASSLGGRNTGELFF. Drawing the rest from reference TRBV5-8 and TRBJ2-2, the complete variable domain is EAGVTQSPTHLIKTRGQQATLRCSPISGHTSVYWYQQALGLGLQFLLWYDEGEERNRGNFPPRFSGRQFPNYSSELNVNALELEDSALYLCASSLGGRNTGELFFGEGSRLTVL.

V is TRBV15 and J is TRBJ2-7; D might be TRBD2 (5 bases). V dropped 3 bases and J dropped 5 bases, with 26 bases sitting between them. This CDR3 has 18 amino acids. From germline, CDR1 is LNHNV and CDR2 YYDKDF (reference sequence). The CDR3 sequence is CATSSTLIIAGVGNEQYF. CDR3 DNA sequence: TGTGCCACCAGCAGCACCCTGATTATAGCCGGGGTAGGGAACGAGCAGTACTTC.

As to this clone: Other DNA sequences within the sample encode an identical CDR3. The genes are TRBV24-1 and TRBJ2-7; D is unresolved. The CDR3 covers 11 residues. The germline V gene encodes CDR1 KGHDR and CDR2 SFDVKD. Trimming cost V 5 bases and J 2 bases, with 3 bases left between them. CDR3 loop: CATSGAYEQYF. The CDR3 nucleotides read TGTGCCACCAGTGGCGCCTACGAGCAGTACTTC.

The V gene is TRBV4-1, the J gene TRBJ2-7; possible D gene TRBD1, 6 bases. This CDR3 contains 17 residues. Germline loops: CDR1 MGHRA, CDR2 YSYEKL. The V end lost 4 bases, the J end lost 3 bases, and 22 bases lay between the germline ends. The CDR3 reads CASSREWGPSRFYEQYF. The CDR3 DNA is TGCGCCAGCAGCCGGGAGTGGGGGCCGTCCAGGTTCTACGAGCAGTACTTC.

This CDR3 is CATGDSYNSPLHF. DNA of the CDR3: TGTGCCACCGGGGACAGCTATAATTCACCCCTCCACTTT. The chain recombines TRBV19 with TRBJ1-6; 7 bases map to TRBD1. V shed 10 bases, J shed 3 bases, and the junction held 3 bases outside the gene matches. The germline CDR1 and CDR2 sequences are LNHDA and SQIVND (reference sequence). This CDR3 contains 13 residues. The full variable domain, in which reference TRBV19 and TRBJ1-6 provide the parts outside the CDR3, is DGGITQSPKYLFRKEGQNVTLSCEQNLNHDAMYWYRQDPGQGLRLIYYSQIVNDFQKGDIAEGYSVSREKKESFPLTVTSAQKNPTAFYLCATGDSYNSPLHFGNGTRLTVT.

In nucleotides, the CDR3 is TGTGCCAGCAGCCCCGGGGGGCTAGGTGAAAAACTGTTTTTT. This sequence encodes CASSPGGLGEKLFF. The V call is TRBV7-2, the J call TRBJ1-4, with D possibly being TRBD1 (6 bases). Germline CDR1 reads SGHTA; CDR2 reads FQGNSA. The CDR3 sequence is 14 residues long. The ends were cut back, 5 bases at V and 7 bases at J, with 14 bases in the middle.

V is TRBV11-3 and J is TRBJ2-2; 7 bases are shared with TRBD1. Per germline, CDR1 SGHNT and CDR2 YENEEA. The ends lost 1 base at V and 0 bases at J; junction bases unmatched: 2. This CDR3 has 16 residues. The CDR3 spells CASSLVGQTNTGELFF. For the CDR3, the DNA is TGTGCCAGCAGCTTAGTGGGACAGACGAACACCGGGGAGCTGTTTTTT.

This clone has only one observation. This chain links TRBV10-1 with TRBJ1-5; D is uncertain. Germline CDR1 reads WNHNN; CDR2 reads SYGVQD (reference sequence). V was trimmed by 6 bases and J by 4 bases, leaving 10 bases between them. The CDR3 consists of 13 residues. For the CDR3, the DNA is TGCGCCAGCAGGGAGGAGATAAATCAGCCCCAGCATTTT. This sequence encodes CASREEINQPQHF.

The chain carries TRBV6-4 and TRBJ1-1; possible D gene TRBD1, 5 bases. The CDR3 consists of 15 residues. V was cut by 0 bases and J by 5 bases, with 13 bases left in between. Germline CDR1 and CDR2: MRHNA and SNTAGT. The CDR3 loop is CASSDSTRGWTEAFF. Written as DNA, the CDR3 is TGTGCCAGCAGTGACTCGACAAGGGGATGGACTGAAGCTTTCTTT.

The V and J genes are TRBV7-2 and TRBJ2-7, with TRBD1 matching 11 bases. CDR3 length: 15 amino acids. CDR1 is SGHTA and CDR2 is FQGNSA in the germline V gene. Trimming removed 3 bases from V and 1 base from J; junction bases left unmatched: 2. CDR3 DNA sequence: TGTGCCAGCAGCTTTGGGACAGGGGGATCCTACGAGCAGTACTTC. Amino acid sequence: CASSFGTGGSYEQYF.

The chain recombines TRBV6-5 with TRBJ2-2; TRBD1 aligns across 7 bases. This CDR3 has 15 residues. CDR1 and CDR2 from the germline V gene are MNHEY and SVGAGI. The V gene end was trimmed by 8 bases and the J gene end by 2 bases; junction bases not matched to a gene: 8. The CDR3 spells CASCKKGANTGELFF. The CDR3 DNA is TGTGCCAGCTGTAAGAAGGGGGCAAACACCGGGGAGCTGTTTTTT.

The rearrangement uses TRBV2 and TRBJ1-5, with D unclear. The CDR3 spans 13 residues. The germline CDR1 and CDR2 sequences are SNHLY and FYNNEI. The germline V and J ends were trimmed by 5 bases and 3 bases, with 8 bases remaining between them. CDR3 nucleotide sequence: TGTGCCAGCAGTCCCCAGTCCAATCAGCCCCAGCATTTT. It codes for CASSPQSNQPQHF.

The chain joins TRBV27 to TRBJ2-1; 8 bases agree with TRBD2. V shed 0 bases and J 10 bases; nucleotides not matched to a gene: 14. This CDR3 region has 17 residues. The germline V gene encodes CDR1 MNHEY and CDR2 SMNVEV (reference sequence). CDR3 nucleotides: TGTGCCAGCAGTTTATCACCCCTTGCGGGACTAGTTCGGGAGCAGTTCTTC. Translation: CASSLSPLAGLVREQFF.

In its sample, this clone was seen once. The chain has TRBV12-3 or TRBV12-4 and TRBJ1-2, with 8 bases matching TRBD1. The V and J ends lost 3 bases and 8 bases, in that order; junction bases with no gene match: 5. The CDR3 spans 13 residues. The CDR3 protein is CASSFGRGQGYTF. For the CDR3, the DNA is TGTGCCAGCAGTTTTGGCAGGGGGCAAGGCTACACCTTC.

V usage is TRBV28 and J usage is TRBJ1-1; perhaps TRBD1 as D (6 bases). The CDR3 has 14 residues. The ends were cut back, 5 bases at V and 1 base at J, with 11 bases in the middle. The germline V gene encodes CDR1 MDHEN and CDR2 SYDVKM. CDR3 DNA sequence: TGTGCCAGCAGTCCGATGACAGGGAACACTGAAGCTTTCTTT. It is translated as CASSPMTGNTEAFF.

The V and J genes are TRBV5-4 and TRBJ1-2, with D uncertain. Germline V CDR1 and CDR2: SGHNT, YYREEE (reference sequence). The V and J ends lost 9 bases and 0 bases respectively, with 9 bases between them. This CDR3 region has 12 residues. CDR3 nucleotide sequence: TGTGCCACTTCGGTCTCTAACTATGGCTACACCTTC. Translated, it gives CATSVSNYGYTF.

This chain joins TRBV10-2 and TRBJ2-1; TRBD2 aligns across 9 bases. V dropped 7 bases and J dropped 2; count of bases not matched to a gene: 6. From germline, CDR1 is WSHSY and CDR2 SAAADI. This CDR3 has 15 amino acids. This CDR3 is CASTPRLAAYNEQFF. In DNA form, the CDR3 reads TGCGCCAGCACCCCCCGACTAGCGGCCTACAATGAGCAGTTCTTC.

The rearrangement uses TRBV10-3 and TRBJ2-7; D may be TRBD2 (6 bases). The CDR3 runs to 15 residues. Looked up from germline, CDR1 is ENHRY and CDR2 is SYGVKD. V shed 6 bases and J shed 0 bases, with 15 bases lying between them. The CDR3 DNA reads TGTGCCATCAGAGACGGGACTCTCAGCTCCTACGAGCAGTACTTC. Amino acids: CAIRDGTLSSYEQYF.

The chain joins TRBV19 to TRBJ1-5; 7 bases line up with TRBD1. The junction had 8 bases not matched to a gene; V was cut back by 3 bases and J by 6 bases. This CDR3 spans 15 amino acids. Germline V CDR1 and CDR2: LNHDA, SQIVND (reference sequence). DNA of the CDR3: TGTGCCAGTAGTATTATGCCAGGGGGGAGTCAGCCCCAGCATTTT. Its protein product is CASSIMPGGSQPQHF.